This T cell receptor beta chain was obtained from a study of blood T cells in healthy people across ages. The use of a sample-barcoded 5' primer and a J-beta primer mix characterized a second PCR of about 7 to 12 cycles. A template-switch adaptor containing 12 random nucleotides labeled each cDNA molecule. Paired-end reads containing CDR3 totaled no fewer than 2.5 million for each sample. MiXCR was run by TCRdb on the 5' RACE reads, yielding one entry per CDR3 protein. This sample has 1.5 million or so distinct CDR3 sequences, with 35% to 45% found just once. CDR3 length: 13 amino acids. The germline V and J ends were trimmed by 2 bases and 4 bases, with 11 bases remaining between them. Germline V gene lookup returns CDR1 SQVTM and CDR2 ANQGSEA. Remarks on this clonotype: Its target is not known.

Findings and caveats of the study: CMV infection status of these donors was not known. Per-million-T-cell TCR beta diversity fell roughly linearly with age.

The gene calls are TRBV29-1 and TRBJ2-5, with D unresolved. Sequencing was carried out using blood. The TCR originated in a woman between 18 and 29 years old in good health. This chain's CDR3 is CSVERDQLETQYF. The CDR3 region has the DNA TGCAGCGTTGAACGTGATCAGTTAGAGACCCAGTACTTC.